This T cell receptor (beta chain) stems from a study of cytomegalovirus exposure and HLA in healthy donors. About the research overall: A later analysis reported the 90 to 150 validation repertoires used the same platform as the 666 first-cohort repertoires.

Using immunoSEQ multiplex PCR, the repertoire was profiled, and TCRdb retains in-frame clones only, with some absent. Altogether more than 110,000 clones are present, 84% being singletons, with the ten largest covering around 1.4%. The donors were members of the validation cohort comprising about 120 subjects, separate from the approximately 710-subject first cohort. V gave up 6 bases and J gave up 5 bases, with 17 bases separating them. The CDR3 is 16 amino acids. Germline V gives CDR1 KGHSH, CDR2 LQKENI. Sequencing input: PBMCs. The sequence was collected from a woman in her twenties or thirties in good health and CMV-seronegative. The chain couples TRBV18 to TRBJ1-6; possible D gene TRBD1, 5 bases. CDR3 loop: CASSLDAGFHNSPLHF. CDR3 sequence (DNA): TGTGCCAGCTCGCTCGACGCAGGGTTCCATAATTCACCCCTCCACTTT.